The 17 T cell receptor beta chains presented below share a single source sample, sequenced in a study of CD8 T cells in ankylosing spondylitis. TCRdb used MiXCR to reprocess the 5' RACE reads, holding one entry per CDR3 protein. This table holds more than 35,000 distinct CDR3 sequences, around 6% found once. The sequenced material came from blood, either unsorted or a sorted T cell fraction (not recorded which). These receptors originate from a male donor with ankylosing spondylitis or in good health (not recorded which).

There are many counts of this clonotype. The J gene is TRBJ1-1, the V gene TRBV5-1; D perhaps matches TRBD1 (5 bases). The CDR3 totals 14 residues. Germline assignment: CDR1 SGHRS and CDR2 YFSETQ. With 4 bases removed from V and 1 base from J, the gap between germline ends came to 11 bases. CDR3 region: CASSPRTWNTEAFF. The CDR3, as DNA: TGCGCCAGCAGCCCCCGGACATGGAACACTGAAGCTTTCTTT.

This clonotype was observed many times. The rearrangement links TRBV15 to TRBJ2-1, with a tentative D call TRBD1 (5 bases). The V gene lost 0 bases and the J gene lost 10 bases, with 10 bases spanning the gap. The CDR3 loop spans 13 amino acids. CDR1 and CDR2 from the germline V gene are LNHNV and YYDKDF (reference sequence). The CDR3 protein is CATSRDLGAEQFF. In DNA, the CDR3 is TGTGCCACCAGCAGAGATTTAGGGGCGGAGCAGTTCTTC. Variable domain in full (rest from reference TRBV15 and TRBJ2-1): DAMVIQNPRYQVTQFGKPVTLSCSQTLNHNVMYWYQQKSSQAPKLLFHYYDKDFNNEADTPDNFQSRRPNTSFCFLDIRSPGLGDTAMYLCATSRDLGAEQFFGPGTRLTVL.

This clonotype was picked up many times. The CDR3 protein is CASSLDQVDTGELFF. CDR3 in DNA: TGCGCCAGCAGCTTGGATCAGGTTGACACCGGGGAGCTGTTTTTT. This chain connects TRBV5-1 to TRBJ2-2; D is unclear. The CDR3 spans 15 residues. From germline, CDR1 is SGHRS and CDR2 YFSETQ. Trimming took 0 bases from V and 3 from J, leaving 9 bases between them.

This clonotype was detected many times. The chain couples TRBV19 to TRBJ2-7; 8 nucleotides match TRBD1. This CDR3 is built from 13 residues. The trim removed 8 bases at V and 5 bases at J, leaving 8 bases unmatched. In germline, CDR1 is LNHDA, CDR2 SQIVND (reference sequence). In DNA form, the CDR3 reads TGTGCCAGTGCTCTCGGACAGGGCCACGAGCAGTACTTC. Protein: CASALGQGHEQYF.

In DNA, the CDR3 is TGTGCCAGCAGCGTGGTAGTGTCCGGGGAGCTGTTTTTT. Translation: CASSVVVSGELFF. The J gene is TRBJ2-2, the V gene TRBV9, with D hard to call. The V gene lost 2 bases and the J gene lost 6 bases, with 8 bases spanning the gap. Germline values: CDR1 SGDLS, CDR2 YYNGEE. CDR3 length: 13 amino acids.

This clonotype was picked up many times. The V gene is TRBV7-3, the J gene TRBJ2-1; D remains unclear. V was pared by 2 bases and J by 8 bases, with 19 bases between. This CDR3 spans 16 amino acids. Germline CDR1 and CDR2: SGHTA and FQGTGA. CDR3 coding DNA: TGTGCCAGCAGCTTAGACGCGGACCCGGCAAGGCATGAGCAGTTCTTC. Encoded protein: CASSLDADPARHEQFF.

Ten or more counts support this clonotype. The rearrangement uses TRBV7-4 and TRBJ2-7, with D maybe TRBD1 (7 bases). The CDR3 loop spans 14 amino acids. CDR1 SGHVT and CDR2 SQSDAQ come from the germline V gene. V was clipped by 1 base and J by 4 bases, with 11 bases between them. CDR3 nucleotides: TGTGCCAGCAGCTTAGGGAGGGGGCGGTACGAGCAGTACTTC. Amino acid sequence: CASSLGRGRYEQYF.

In its sample, this clonotype was seen many times. This chain uses TRBV20-1 with TRBJ2-4, with D maybe TRBD1 (6 bases). Germline V CDR1 and CDR2: DFQATT, SNEGSKA (reference sequence). Trimming cost V 7 bases and J 6 bases, with 10 bases left between them. The CDR3 totals 11 residues. Here the CDR3 DNA reads TGCAGTGAGGACAGTAGAAACATTCAGTACTTC. Translating it yields CSEDSRNIQYF.

This clonotype was counted only a few times. The gene calls are TRBV7-2 and TRBJ2-7; 7 nucleotides align to TRBD1. J was trimmed by 2 bases and V by 5 bases; bases with no gene match: 12. The germline gives CDR1 SGHTA, CDR2 FQGNSA. The CDR3 sequence is 16 residues long. CDR3: CASSPHQGVGTYEQYF. The CDR3, as DNA: TGTGCCAGCAGCCCTCATCAGGGGGTTGGGACCTACGAGCAGTACTTC.

This clonotype was detected ten times or more. The V and J genes are TRBV7-3 and TRBJ2-3; 8 nucleotides line up with TRBD1. CDR1 SGHTA and CDR2 FQGTGA come from the germline V gene. CDR3 length equals 17 residues. The V and J ends lost 0 bases and 2 bases, in that order; junction bases with no gene match: 7. The CDR3 here is CASSLTGTGLDTDTQYF. In DNA, the CDR3 is TGTGCCAGCAGCTTAACCGGGACAGGCCTTGACACAGATACGCAGTATTTT.

This clonotype was counted ten times or more. The chain recombines TRBV6-4 with TRBJ1-1, with D unclear. Germline V gene lookup returns CDR1 MRHNA and CDR2 SNTAGT. V shed 11 bases and J shed 5 bases, with 15 bases lying between them. The CDR3 runs 12 residues. As DNA, the CDR3 is TGTGCCCCCTATCCCGGACCAACTGAAGCTTTCTTT. Translation: CAPYPGPTEAFF.

In this sample, this clonotype turned up many times. This chain connects TRBV7-2 to TRBJ2-3; TRBD1 aligns across 7 bases. This CDR3 contains 14 residues. CDR1 and CDR2 from the germline V gene are SGHTA and FQGNSA. The V gene end was trimmed by 5 bases and the J gene end by 3 bases; junction bases not matched to a gene: 5. The CDR3 is CASSLQTGTDTQYF. The DNA for the CDR3 is TGTGCCAGCAGCCTTCAGACAGGGACAGATACGCAGTATTTT.

The rearrangement links TRBV5-1 to TRBJ2-2; no clear D. Trimming took 0 bases from V and 6 from J, leaving 6 bases between them. CDR1 and CDR2 from the germline V gene are SGHRS and YFSETQ. The CDR3 is made up of 13 amino acids. Here the CDR3 reads CASSLDTAGELFF. CDR3 DNA sequence: TGCGCCAGCAGCTTGGATACAGCCGGGGAGCTGTTTTTT.

As regards this clonotype: This could be a read error, since a much larger clone is one nucleotide away. The chain has TRBV6-5 and TRBJ2-7; D may be TRBD1 or TRBD2 (5 bases each). The CDR3 has 15 residues. The V and J ends lost 7 bases and 0 bases respectively, with 16 bases between them. Per the germline V gene, CDR1 is MNHEY and CDR2 is SVGAGI. This CDR3 reads CASIEWRGTSYEQYF. For the CDR3, the DNA is TGTGCCAGCATCGAGTGGCGTGGGACCTCCTACGAGCAGTACTTC.

Many counts were recorded for this clonotype. The chain joins TRBV29-1 to TRBJ1-1; D unresolved. In germline, CDR1 is SQVTM, CDR2 ANQGSEA. The V gene lost 4 bases and the J gene lost 4 bases, with 4 bases spanning the gap. The CDR3 is 10 amino acids. The DNA for the CDR3 is TGCAGCGTTGTGGTCACTGAAGCTTTCTTT. This encodes CSVVVTEAFF.

The sample holds many counts of this clonotype. This chain uses TRBV5-5 with TRBJ2-7; 8 bases match TRBD1. CDR3 size: 15 residues. Germline CDR1 reads SGHKS; CDR2 reads YYEKEE (reference sequence). Unmatched junction bases numbered 7, after V lost 2 bases and J lost 3 bases. The CDR3 nucleotides read TGTGCCAGCAGCTTAAGACAGGGGCCCCACTACGAGCAGTACTTC. Protein: CASSLRQGPHYEQYF.

This clonotype was detected ten times or more. The rearrangement links TRBV5-1 to TRBJ2-5, with D tentatively TRBD2 (6 bases). Trimming removed 4 bases at V and 6 bases at J, with 22 bases between. From germline, CDR1 is SGHRS and CDR2 YFSETQ. This CDR3 comprises 16 residues. The CDR3 DNA follows: TGCGCCAGCAGCATGACTCCCGGGACTGGCGCACAGACCCAGTACTTC. As protein: CASSMTPGTGAQTQYF.